The entry below gives a single T cell receptor (beta chain) sequence along with its context. This sample is drawn from a study of blood T cell repertoires in COVID-19. Study as a whole: The study drew acute and convalescent COVID-19 samples from the United States, Italy and Spain. T cells, B-cell-depleted T cells, or PBMCs provided the cDNA or gDNA that served as material.

Original handling: Cell counts per sample came from amplifying reference gene primers. Sequencing used immunoSEQ multiplex PCR; TCRdb keeps in-frame clones, though not all of them. V and J calls and clone size are given by that table; D and trimming were obtained from the DNA. Among 200,000 to 250,000 clones, around 81% were seen once, and the ten largest hold 13%. Trimming removed 7 bases at V and 0 bases at J, with 7 bases between. The CDR3 runs 14 residues. Germline V CDR1 and CDR2: SNHLY, FYNNEI. The sample consisted of peripheral blood. This receptor was taken from a human donor in a cohort sampled during active COVID-19. The chain employs TRBV2 and TRBJ1-6, with D unresolved. DNA of the CDR3: TGTGCCAGCAAACAGAGCTCCTATAATTCACCCCTCCACTTT. It specifies CASKQSSYNSPLHF. Looking up the rest from reference TRBV2 and TRBJ1-6 gives the full variable domain: EPEVTQTPSHQVTQMGQEVILRCVPISNHLYFYWYRQILGQKVEFLVSFYNNEISEKSEIFDDQFSVERPDGSNFTLKIRSTKLEDSAMYFCASKQSSYNSPLHFGNGTRLTVT.